The 13 T cell receptor beta chains below all came from one sample that was sequenced in a study of radiotherapy plus CTLA-4 blockade in lung cancer. TCRdb keeps only in-frame clones here, not all; method: immunoSEQ multiplex PCR. The repertoire holds more than 95,000 clones, with about four fifths as singletons. Specimen: peripheral blood, collected from a patient treated with radiotherapy plus ipilimumab. The origin of the receptors is a human donor with non-small cell lung cancer who had a partial response to radiotherapy plus ipilimumab. Some clones in this sample may be carry-over from other donors' samples.

This chain links TRBV9 with TRBJ1-2; 8 bases map to TRBD1. J was trimmed by 4 bases and V by 0 bases; bases with no gene match: 8. This CDR3 has 16 residues. The V gene's germline CDR1 is SGDLS and CDR2 YYNGEE. The CDR3, as DNA: TGTGCCAGCAGCGTAGAGGGACAGGCTGCAATCTATGGCTACACCTTC. Its protein is CASSVEGQAAIYGYTF.

V is TRBV6-1 and J is TRBJ1-1; D perhaps matches TRBD1 (5 bases). Looked up from germline, CDR1 is MNHNS and CDR2 is SASEGT. This CDR3 region has 11 residues. The V end lost 7 bases, the J end lost 5 bases, and 8 bases lay between the germline ends. This CDR3 is CASKGQTEAFF. The CDR3 coding sequence is TGTGCCAGCAAGGGGCAAACTGAAGCTTTCTTT.

A few counts support this clone. This rearrangement joins TRBV27 to TRBJ2-3, with TRBD1 identical over 8 bases. This CDR3 region has 13 residues. Trimming at V came to 7 bases and at J to 4 bases, leaving 4 bases not matched to a gene. Germline CDR1 and CDR2: MNHEY and SMNVEV (reference sequence). DNA of the CDR3: TGTGCCAGCAAGGACAGGGTGCCAGATACGCAGTATTTT. Protein: CASKDRVPDTQYF.

As for this clone: This same CDR3 is encoded by further DNA sequences in the sample. The CDR3 sequence: CASSPGQGLGYTF. For the CDR3, the DNA is TGTGCCAGCAGTCCGGGACAGGGGTTAGGCTACACCTTC. V and J are TRBV28 and TRBJ1-2; 10 nucleotides agree with TRBD1. Losses at the gene ends were 5 bases for V and 8 bases for J; bases not matched to a gene: 5. This CDR3 contains 13 residues. Germline V lookup: CDR1 MDHEN, CDR2 SYDVKM.

The J gene is TRBJ2-3, the V gene TRBV15, with 11 bases identical to TRBD2. The ends lost 3 bases at V and 2 bases at J; junction bases unmatched: 4. Germline V gene lookup returns CDR1 LNHNV and CDR2 YYDKDF (reference sequence). The CDR3 is 16 amino acids. DNA for the CDR3: TGTGCCACCAGCAGGGAGACTAGCGGGATCACAGATACGCAGTATTTT. Its translation: CATSRETSGITDTQYF.

The chain combines TRBV28 with TRBJ1-6; 10 positions match TRBD1. Trimming cost V 3 bases and J 9 bases; bases outside gene matches: 2. The CDR3 extends over 14 amino acids. CDR1 is MDHEN, CDR2 SYDVKM, per germline. CDR3 coding DNA: TGTGCCAGCAGTTTTGGGACAGGGGTTTCACCCCTCCACTTT. Translated: CASSFGTGVSPLHF.

The chain recombines TRBV20-1 with TRBJ2-1; D gene unclear. This CDR3 spans 11 amino acids. V was pared by 5 bases and J by 6 bases, with 8 bases between. Germline lookup yields CDR1 DFQATT and CDR2 SNEGSKA (reference sequence). CDR3 sequence reads: CSAAAANEQFF. The CDR3 DNA sequence: TGCAGTGCTGCCGCGGCCAATGAGCAGTTCTTC.

V gene TRBV7-8 combines with J gene TRBJ1-1; possible D gene TRBD1, 5 bases. This CDR3 is built from 13 residues. CDR1 SGHVS and CDR2 FQNEAQ come from the germline V gene. V lost 3 bases to trimming and J lost 2 bases, with 7 bases between them. The CDR3 DNA reads as TGTGCCAGCAGCTTTACAGGAAACACTGAAGCTTTCTTT. Translating gives CASSFTGNTEAFF. Variable domain in full (rest from reference TRBV7-8 and TRBJ1-1): GAGVSQSPRYKVAKRGQDVALRCDPISGHVSLFWYQQALGQGPEFLTYFQNEAQLDKSGLPSDRFFAERPEGSVSTLKIQRTQQEDSAVYLCASSFTGNTEAFFGQGTRLTVV.

This chain connects TRBV5-6 to TRBJ1-2; TRBD1 agrees at 9 bases. Losses at the gene ends were 2 bases for V and 3 bases for J; bases not matched to a gene: 5. The CDR3 contains 15 residues. The V gene's germline CDR1 is SGHDT and CDR2 YYEEEE. CDR3 nucleotide sequence: TGTGCCAGCAGCTTTTACTGGACAGGGGACTATGGCTACACCTTC. Protein product: CASSFYWTGDYGYTF.

This clone has only a few counts. The V call is TRBV6-1, the J call TRBJ2-1, with 8 bases lining up with TRBD2. From germline, CDR1 is MNHNS and CDR2 SASEGT. This CDR3 region has 15 residues. Trimming removed 4 bases from V and 7 bases from J; junction bases left unmatched: 9. The CDR3, as DNA: TGTGCCAGCAGTGTGACTAGCGACGAGCGAAATGAGCAGTTCTTC. It codes for CASSVTSDERNEQFF.

This chain connects TRBV7-8 to TRBJ2-1, with a tentative D call TRBD1 (7 bases). V lost 3 bases to trimming and J lost 10 bases, with 19 bases between them. Germline loops: CDR1 SGHVS, CDR2 FQNEAQ. This CDR3 contains 15 residues. The CDR3 sequence: CASSFGGGGADEQFF. In DNA, the CDR3 is TGTGCCAGCAGCTTCGGTGGAGGGGGCGCAGACGAGCAGTTCTTC.

The J gene is TRBJ2-2, the V gene TRBV29-1; D is possibly TRBD2 (6 bases). V was clipped by 7 bases and J by 4 bases, with 13 bases between them. Germline assignment: CDR1 SQVTM and CDR2 ANQGSEA. This CDR3 contains 13 residues. CDR3 in amino acids: CSARLGGTGELFF. CDR3 sequence (DNA): TGCAGCGCCCGACTCGGGGGCACCGGGGAGCTGTTTTTT.

The chain links TRBV19 to TRBJ2-5, with D perhaps TRBD2 (6 bases). The CDR3 covers 15 residues. Trimming pared 5 bases from V and 5 bases from J, leaving 18 bases between. Germline V gives CDR1 LNHDA, CDR2 SQIVND (reference sequence). CDR3 loop: CASSPRELELETQYF. Written as DNA, the CDR3 is TGTGCCAGTAGTCCTCGGGAGTTGGAGTTGGAGACCCAGTACTTC.